Many counts were recorded for the clone carrying this TCR beta chain. The antigen remains unidentified. The data derive from a study of T cell repertoires in cytomegalovirus infection. Overall study: Public signatures in TCR beta pointed to CMV infection and matching HLA type. Whole-study results and caveats: What dominated the ex vivo response were HLA-C-restricted CMV-specific TCR beta clonotypes. People with CMV and the relevant HLA were identified by cumulative public TCR beta family frequency.

Germline CDR1 reads SEHNR; CDR2 reads FQNEAQ (reference sequence). V gave up 11 bases and J gave up 1 base, with 9 bases separating them. The CDR3 is made up of 13 amino acids. TCRdb fed the reads into MiXCR, producing one record per CDR3 protein. The profile shows around 550,000 distinct CDR3 sequences, 26% of them singletons. Sequencing input: PBMCs. The V call is TRBV7-9, the J call TRBJ2-6; D remains ambiguous. The sequence was collected from a human donor in good health (CMV status not recorded). Some clones in this sample may be carry-over from other donors' samples. The CDR3 bases are TGTGCCGTCAAAGCTTCTGGGGCCAACGTCCTGACTTTC. It is translated as CAVKASGANVLTF.